The 25 T cell receptor beta chains given below trace back to one sample, sequenced in a study of T cells in Graves' hyperthyroidism and ophthalmopathy. The CDR3 regions of TCR beta were amplified from RNA transcripts. Researchers ran a first-round RT-PCR on the TCR CDR3 using the HTBI primer set. TCRdb redid the calling of the multiplex PCR reads with MiXCR, one entry per CDR3 protein. The table shows a few hundred thousand distinct CDR3 sequences, with 15% to 17% occurring only once. The sample comprised blood. The origin of the receptors is a woman aged 18-30 years with Graves' hyperthyroidism.

This CDR3 reads CASSPEATEAFF. CDR3 in DNA: TGTGCCAGCTCCCCGGAGGCAACTGAAGCTTTCTTT. The chain uses TRBV18 and TRBJ1-1; the D is unclear. The CDR3 loop spans 12 amino acids. V lost 6 bases and J 5 bases, leaving 10 bases between the germline ends. The germline V gene has CDR1 KGHSH and CDR2 LQKENI.

The chain combines TRBV4-3 with TRBJ1-2, with 8 bases lining up with TRBD1. The CDR3 is 14 residues long. The ends lost 2 bases at V and 8 bases at J; junction bases unmatched: 7. Germline loops: CDR1 LGHNA, CDR2 YSLEER. CDR3 in amino acids: CASSQTGGIWGYTF. As DNA, the CDR3 is TGCGCCAGCAGCCAAACAGGGGGAATATGGGGCTACACCTTC.

This clonotype was counted ten times or more. The chain uses TRBV20-1 and TRBJ2-3, with unresolved D. V dropped 0 bases and J dropped 1 base, with 8 bases sitting between them. This CDR3 spans 14 amino acids. Germline V lookup: CDR1 DFQATT, CDR2 SNEGSKA (reference sequence). The CDR3 DNA sequence: TGCAGTGCTAGAGACTGGGTCGGCACAGATACGCAGTATTTT. Protein: CSARDWVGTDTQYF.

This clonotype has more than one count but fewer than ten. The chain carries TRBV7-9 and TRBJ2-5; D possibly corresponds to TRBD1 (6 bases). The length of the CDR3 is 13 residues. Germline-derived CDR1 and CDR2 are SEHNR and FQNEAQ (reference sequence). V shed 1 base and J shed 4 bases, with 7 bases lying between them. In nucleotides, the CDR3 is TGTGCCAGCAGCTTAGTACAGGGAGAGACCCAGTACTTC. Translation: CASSLVQGETQYF.

This clonotype was seen a handful of times. V usage is TRBV7-3 and J usage is TRBJ1-1; TRBD1 might be the D (6 bases). V lost 4 bases and J 4 bases, leaving 10 bases between the germline ends. Germline values: CDR1 SGHTA, CDR2 FQGTGA. The CDR3 is made up of 13 amino acids. The CDR3 region is CASSSDRSTEAFF. The CDR3 region has the DNA TGTGCCAGCAGCTCAGACAGGTCCACTGAAGCTTTCTTT. Supplemented by reference TRBV7-3 and TRBJ1-1, the full variable domain reads GAGVSQTPSNKVTEKGKYVELRCDPISGHTALYWYRQSLGQGPEFLIYFQGTGAADDSGLPNDRFFAVRPEGSVSTLKIQRTERGDSAVYLCASSSDRSTEAFFGQGTRLTVV.

In its sample, this clonotype was seen many times. J is TRBJ2-5 and V is TRBV6-2 or TRBV6-3; TRBD2 matches 13 bases. Germline-derived CDR1 and CDR2 are MNHEY and SVGEGT. This CDR3 contains 18 residues. J gave up 2 bases and V 3 bases, and 9 bases lay outside the gene matches. CDR3 bases: TGTGCCAGCAGTTATCCGGGACTAGCGGGAACGTATCAAGAGACCCAGTACTTC. Its translation: CASSYPGLAGTYQETQYF.

V gene TRBV14 combines with J gene TRBJ2-5; 14 bases match TRBD2. V lost 4 bases to trimming and J lost 4 bases; unmatched junction nucleotides: 8. The length of the CDR3 is 17 residues. The germline CDR1 and CDR2 sequences are SGHDN and FVKESK. This chain's CDR3 is CASSRTGTSGRLETQYF. As DNA, the CDR3 is TGTGCCAGCAGCCGAACCGGGACTAGCGGGAGACTAGAGACCCAGTACTTC.

This clonotype has ten or more counts. The rearrangement joins TRBV20-1 to TRBJ2-7, with 15 bases matching TRBD2. The length of the CDR3 is 15 residues. Trimming took 3 bases from V and 7 from J; bases not matched to a gene: 7. CDR1 is DFQATT, CDR2 SNEGSKA, per germline (reference sequence). The CDR3 is CSASGRTSGGGEQYF. CDR3 DNA sequence: TGCAGTGCTAGCGGTCGGACTAGCGGGGGGGGAGAGCAGTACTTC.

The rearrangement links TRBV19 to TRBJ1-5; 10 nucleotides agree with TRBD1. The trim removed 3 bases at V and 0 bases at J, leaving 2 bases unmatched. CDR1 LNHDA and CDR2 SQIVND come from the germline V gene (reference sequence). The CDR3 has 16 amino acids. CDR3 coding DNA: TGTGCCAGTAGTATCAGGACAGGGGGTAGCAATCAGCCCCAGCATTTT. Translating it yields CASSIRTGGSNQPQHF.

This clonotype showed up many times. This chain links TRBV7-9 with TRBJ2-5; 13 bases fit TRBD2. This CDR3 comprises 14 residues. Germline-derived CDR1 and CDR2 are SEHNR and FQNEAQ (reference sequence). Trimming at V came to 5 bases and at J to 6 bases, leaving 3 bases not matched to a gene. CDR3 nucleotides: TGTGCCAGCAGCCGACTAGCGGGAGGCAAGACCCAGTACTTC. Its translation: CASSRLAGGKTQYF.

This clonotype was found many times. This chain joins TRBV20-1 and TRBJ2-7; no reliable D call. The CDR3 totals 12 residues. Germline CDR1 is DFQATT and CDR2 is SNEGSKA (reference sequence). Trimming left V 3 bases short and J 0 bases short, with 6 bases between. The CDR3 sequence: CSARGISYEQYF. The CDR3 nucleotides are TGCAGTGCTAGGGGCATCTCCTACGAGCAGTACTTC.

The rearrangement links TRBV7-8 to TRBJ1-6; a weak D match, TRBD1 (6 bases). V lost 5 bases and J 3 bases, leaving 20 bases between the germline ends. The CDR3 runs 18 residues. In germline, CDR1 is SGHVS, CDR2 FQNEAQ. This CDR3 is CASSLRGRAGSYNSPLHF. CDR3 in DNA: TGTGCCAGCAGCCTCAGGGGCAGGGCGGGGAGCTATAATTCACCCCTCCACTTT.

This clonotype was counted at least ten times. The chain links TRBV7-2 to TRBJ2-1; D possibly corresponds to TRBD2 (5 bases). Trimming left V 0 bases short and J 4 bases short, with 10 bases between. Looked up from germline, CDR1 is SGHTA and CDR2 is FQGNSA. The CDR3 extends over 15 amino acids. CDR3 loop: CASSLAGAEYNEQFF. In DNA, the CDR3 is TGTGCCAGCAGCTTAGCGGGAGCTGAGTACAATGAGCAGTTCTTC.

Details on this clonotype: This may come from a read error, since a much larger clone is one base off. In this CDR3 the conserved last residue, phenylalanine or tryptophan, is missing, so a read error is likely. The CDR3 DNA sequence: TGCGCCAGCAGCCAAGAAGCGGGGGGCTACAATGAGCAGTTCTGC. Its translation: CASSQEAGGYNEQFC. The J gene is TRBJ2-1, the V gene TRBV4-3, with 9 bases that match TRBD2. The germline V gene has CDR1 LGHNA and CDR2 YSLEER. J lost 3 bases, V lost 0 bases, and 0 bases had no gene match. This CDR3 spans 15 amino acids.

This clonotype was seen many times. The chain is built from TRBV29-1 and TRBJ1-1; D remains ambiguous. CDR3 length: 14 amino acids. The V and J ends lost 3 bases and 0 bases respectively, with 11 bases between them. CDR1 and CDR2 from the germline V gene are SQVTM and ANQGSEA. CDR3 sequence (DNA): TGCAGCGTTGAGGTCGGTATTATGAACACTGAAGCTTTCTTT. It yields the protein CSVEVGIMNTEAFF.

This clonotype was found many times. J is TRBJ2-5 and V is TRBV10-3; TRBD2 matches 11 bases. J lost 3 bases, V lost 4 bases, and 7 bases had no gene match. CDR3 length: 16 residues. Germline CDR1 ENHRY, CDR2 SYGVKD. The CDR3 bases are TGTGCCATCAGTGCCCTAGCGGGGGGAGAGAAAGAGACCCAGTACTTC. It codes for CAISALAGGEKETQYF.

The genes are TRBV20-1 and TRBJ2-7; 14 bases match TRBD2. Germline values: CDR1 DFQATT, CDR2 SNEGSKA (reference sequence). J lost 6 bases, V lost 3 bases, and 7 bases had no gene match. The CDR3 extends over 15 amino acids. CDR3 loop: CSASSGTSGRSEQYF. For the CDR3, the DNA is TGCAGTGCTAGCTCCGGGACTAGCGGGAGATCCGAGCAGTACTTC.

This clonotype was observed a few times. Its ends do not fully match the called genes, so a read error is possible. This sequence joins TRBV12-3 or TRBV12-4 and TRBJ2-2, with a tentative D call TRBD1 (7 bases). This CDR3 comprises 15 residues. CDR3: CASSPLTGWTGGLFF. The CDR3 DNA reads as TGTGCCAGCAGTCCTCTGACAGGGTGGACCGGGGGGCTGTTTTTT.

The rearrangement joins TRBV12-3 or TRBV12-4 to TRBJ1-1, with a possible D match to TRBD1 (5 bases). Trimming removed 2 bases at V and 3 bases at J, with 16 bases between. CDR3 length: 16 residues. As DNA, the CDR3 is TGTGCCAGCAGTTTAACATCATGGGGGAGCCACACTGAAGCTTTCTTT. This gives the protein CASSLTSWGSHTEAFF.

This clonotype was counted only a few times. V and J are TRBV10-1 and TRBJ2-1; 8 positions agree with TRBD2. The CDR3 has 15 residues. V dropped 6 bases and J dropped 8; count of bases not matched to a gene: 12. Germline-derived CDR1 and CDR2 are WNHNN and SYGVQD (reference sequence). The CDR3 DNA is TGCGCCAGCAGCAGCGGGGGTGGGAGGCTCTATGAGCAGTTCTTC. Encoded protein: CASSSGGGRLYEQFF.

This clonotype was detected a few times. CDR3 sequence: CASSSDRKVYNEQFF. In DNA form, the CDR3 reads TGTGCCAGCAGTTCGGACAGGAAAGTCTACAATGAGCAGTTCTTC. V and J are TRBV7-9 and TRBJ2-1, with TRBD1 matching over 7 bases. This CDR3 is built from 15 residues. Germline V CDR1 and CDR2: SEHNR, FQNEAQ (reference sequence). After removal of 6 bases from V and 3 bases from J, the junction contained 8 bases not matched to a gene.

J is TRBJ2-7 and V is TRBV6-5; 8 bases match TRBD1. There are 15 residues in the CDR3. CDR1 is MNHEY and CDR2 is SVGAGI in the germline V gene. J gave up 5 bases and V 3 bases, and 9 bases lay outside the gene matches. The CDR3 protein is CASSYRQGAIHEQYF. CDR3 in DNA: TGTGCCAGCAGTTATAGGCAGGGGGCGATACACGAGCAGTACTTC.

This clonotype was found once. Since a much larger clone is just one base distant, this may be a read error. This sequence joins TRBV6-9 and TRBJ1-2, with 7 positions matching TRBD1. This CDR3 comprises 12 residues. The germline CDR1 and CDR2 sequences are MNHGY and SVAAGI. The CDR3 DNA sequence: TGTGTCACCGGGACAGCGTCATATGGCTACACCTTC. Translating it yields CVTGTASYGYTF.

Many counts were recorded for this clonotype. The CDR3 bases are TGTGCCAGCAGTGAATCTCCCCGGGGAGGAGCCAAAAACATTCAGTACTTC. Translated: CASSESPRGGAKNIQYF. This rearrangement joins TRBV6-1 to TRBJ2-4; a possible D gene is TRBD2 (6 bases). The CDR3 loop spans 17 amino acids. Trimming pared 2 bases from V and 0 bases from J, leaving 14 bases between. Germline assignment: CDR1 MNHNS and CDR2 SASEGT.

This clonotype was recorded many times. V usage is TRBV24-1 and J usage is TRBJ2-5; TRBD1 matches 12 bases. V was clipped by 4 bases and J by 5 bases; unmatched bases: 7. The germline V gene encodes CDR1 KGHDR and CDR2 SFDVKD. CDR3 length: 16 residues. The CDR3 DNA reads as TGTGCCACCAGTGACCTGGGACAGGGGGCAGCCGAGACCCAGTACTTC. This sequence encodes CATSDLGQGAAETQYF.